One sample yielded the 25 T cell receptor beta chains listed below, sequenced in a study of T cell responses to AZD1222 COVID-19 vaccine. Generated by immunoSEQ multiplex PCR, the TCRdb table keeps only in-frame clones and is missing some. The data contain under 95,000 clones, about nine tenths of them seen just once; the ten biggest clones take up about 2.2%. The sequences come from peripheral blood, collected on day 0 of AZD1222 vaccination. All receptors derive from an adult in good health.

The chain recombines TRBV7-8 with TRBJ2-7; D gene unclear. From germline, CDR1 is SGHVS and CDR2 FQNEAQ. V lost 5 bases and J lost 3, with 5 bases in between. This CDR3 is 11 amino acids long. For the CDR3, the DNA is TGTGCCAGCAGCGATTACTACGAGCAGTACTTC. Protein product: CASSDYYEQYF.

V is TRBV28 and J is TRBJ1-4; D gene ambiguous. CDR3 length: 15 amino acids. The germline V gene encodes CDR1 MDHEN and CDR2 SYDVKM. The V and J ends lost 7 bases and 0 bases respectively, with 12 bases between them. The DNA for the CDR3 is TGTGCCAGCAAAGGGTCGGCGGCAACTAATGAAAAACTGTTTTTT. It translates to CASKGSAATNEKLFF.

V and J are TRBV4-2 and TRBJ1-3, with 7 bases aligning to TRBD1. CDR3 length equals 15 residues. Germline loops: CDR1 LGHNA, CDR2 YNFKEQ. The V and J ends lost 4 bases and 2 bases, in that order; junction bases with no gene match: 5. The CDR3 nucleotides read TGTGCCAGCAGCCGAGACAGGGTAGCTGGAAACACCATATATTTT. This encodes CASSRDRVAGNTIYF.

The chain links TRBV18 to TRBJ1-1, with 7 bases identical to TRBD1. This CDR3 has 17 residues. V lost 3 bases, J lost 1 base, and 11 bases stayed unmatched. The germline V gene has CDR1 KGHSH and CDR2 LQKENI. CDR3: CASSPHRMEGANTEAFF. In nucleotides, the CDR3 is TGTGCCAGCTCACCCCACCGAATGGAGGGGGCGAACACTGAAGCTTTCTTT.

The genes are TRBV10-3 and TRBJ2-1; D possibly corresponds to TRBD1 (6 bases). V lost 5 bases and J 4 bases, leaving 12 bases between the germline ends. This CDR3 has 14 amino acids. Germline values: CDR1 ENHRY, CDR2 SYGVKD. The CDR3 coding sequence is TGTGCCATCAGTCCGGACAGTGAGTACAATGAGCAGTTCTTC. Residues: CAISPDSEYNEQFF.

The chain combines TRBV6-1 with TRBJ1-5, with TRBD1 identical over 8 bases. Germline CDR1 is MNHNS and CDR2 is SASEGT. The CDR3 runs to 16 residues. J gave up 0 bases and V 3 bases, and 4 bases lay outside the gene matches. The CDR3, as DNA: TGTGCCAGCAGTGACTGGACAGGGACTAGCAATCAGCCCCAGCATTTT. It encodes CASSDWTGTSNQPQHF.

The chain uses TRBV7-3 and TRBJ2-3, with 8 bases lining up with TRBD1. CDR3 length equals 15 residues. Germline V lookup: CDR1 SGHTA, CDR2 FQGTGA. The trim removed 5 bases at V and 6 bases at J, leaving 10 bases unmatched. The CDR3 DNA reads TGTGCCAGCAGCCTCCGACCGACAGGGGCGGATACGCAGTATTTT. Protein product: CASSLRPTGADTQYF.

This clone was detected only a few times. The genes are TRBV15 and TRBJ1-2; D is uncertain. From germline, CDR1 is LNHNV and CDR2 YYDKDF (reference sequence). Trimming shortened V by 1 base and J by 0 bases, and 3 bases separated the two germline ends. This CDR3 has 13 amino acids. The CDR3 DNA sequence: TGTGCCACCAGCAGAGTAGCTAACTATGGCTACACCTTC. Its translation is CATSRVANYGYTF.

The V call is TRBV14, the J call TRBJ2-7; 12 bases match TRBD1. The CDR3 length is 15 residues. The germline CDR1 and CDR2 sequences are SGHDN and FVKESK. The ends lost 4 bases at V and 5 bases at J; junction bases unmatched: 6. The CDR3 nucleotides are TGTGCCAGCAGCCTAGGGACAGGGGGCTTCGACGAGCAGTACTTC. Residues: CASSLGTGGFDEQYF.

The rearrangement joins TRBV5-1 to TRBJ2-3; D is unclear. Trimming stripped 3 bases from V and 2 bases from J, with 13 bases between. Per the germline V gene, CDR1 is SGHRS and CDR2 is YFSETQ. CDR3 length: 15 residues. CDR3 in DNA: TGCGCCAGCAGCTCCATACTAATCACCACAGATACGCAGTATTTT. Translation gives CASSSILITTDTQYF. The full variable domain, rest sourced from reference TRBV5-1 and TRBJ2-3, is KAGVTQTPRYLIKTRGQQVTLSCSPISGHRSVSWYQQTPGQGLQFLFEYFSETQRNKGNFPGRFSGRQFSNSRSEMNVSTLELGDSALYLCASSSILITTDTQYFGPGTRLTVL.

This chain joins TRBV6-5 and TRBJ2-2; tentatively, D is TRBD1 or TRBD2 (5 bases each). Germline loops: CDR1 MNHEY, CDR2 SVGAGI. CDR3 length equals 15 residues. Trimming shortened V by 0 bases and J by 2 bases, and 7 bases separated the two germline ends. The CDR3 is CASSYSGDNTGELFF. As DNA, the CDR3 is TGTGCCAGCAGTTACTCGGGGGACAACACCGGGGAGCTGTTTTTT.

The chain joins TRBV5-4 to TRBJ1-4; 7 nucleotides agree with TRBD1. V lost 4 bases, J lost 2 bases, and 5 bases stayed unmatched. This CDR3 has 15 residues. Germline-derived CDR1 and CDR2 are SGHNT and YYREEE (reference sequence). The CDR3 region is CASSLGGSTNEKLFF. DNA for the CDR3: TGTGCCAGCAGCCTAGGGGGCTCGACTAATGAAAAACTGTTTTTT. Drawing the rest from reference TRBV5-4 and TRBJ1-4, the complete variable domain is ETGVTQSPTHLIKTRGQQVTLRCSSQSGHNTVSWYQQALGQGPQFIFQYYREEENGRGNFPPRFSGLQFPNYSSELNVNALELDDSALYLCASSLGGSTNEKLFFGSGTQLSVL.

The chain carries TRBV27 and TRBJ2-7; 9 bases map to TRBD1. With V trimmed by 3 bases and J by 1 base, 7 bases remained unmatched. The CDR3 covers 16 residues. Germline V gene data show CDR1 as MNHEY and CDR2 as SMNVEV (reference sequence). The CDR3 here is CASSFNRDRVSYEQYF. Here the CDR3 DNA reads TGTGCCAGCAGTTTCAACCGGGACAGGGTATCCTACGAGCAGTACTTC.

This CDR3 is CASSPFTREVNTGELFF. As DNA, the CDR3 is TGTGCCAGCTCACCATTTACACGGGAGGTAAACACCGGGGAGCTGTTTTTT. This chain joins TRBV18 and TRBJ2-2, with 7 bases matching TRBD2. The CDR3 has 17 amino acids. In germline, CDR1 is KGHSH, CDR2 LQKENI. V dropped 2 bases and J dropped 2; count of bases not matched to a gene: 8.

V is TRBV13 and J is TRBJ2-7, with D uncertain. Germline CDR1 PRHDT, CDR2 FYEKMQ (reference sequence). Trimming stripped 2 bases from V and 9 bases from J, with 14 bases between. The CDR3 is made up of 13 amino acids. The CDR3 sequence: CASSLRAVVGQYF. The CDR3 DNA is TGTGCCAGCAGCTTAAGGGCAGTCGTCGGGCAGTACTTC.

V usage is TRBV27 and J usage is TRBJ2-7, with 7 bases aligning to TRBD1. The germline CDR1 and CDR2 sequences are MNHEY and SMNVEV (reference sequence). The CDR3 consists of 13 residues. V lost 5 bases, J lost 3 bases, and 4 bases stayed unmatched. The DNA of the CDR3 is TGTGCCAGCAGTACCCGGGACAGCTACGAGCAGTACTTC. Encoded protein: CASSTRDSYEQYF.

This chain joins TRBV3-1 (or the pseudogene TRBV3-2) and TRBJ1-1, with unresolved D. The CDR3 spans 13 residues. V lost 10 bases, J lost 4 bases, and 16 bases lay in between. CDR1 and CDR2 (germline): LGHDT, YNNKEL (reference sequence). In nucleotides, the CDR3 is TGTGCCACCTCGCTCGGAATAGGCACTGAAGCTTTCTTT. Translated: CATSLGIGTEAFF.

Comment on this clone: A junction end diverges from the germline sequence, so it may reflect a read error. This chain connects TRBV4-2 to TRBJ2-7; 11 bases align to TRBD1. The CDR3 length is 17 residues. The germline gives CDR1 LGHNA, CDR2 YNFKEQ. The CDR3 spells CPSSKHGRDRGFYEQYF. In DNA, the CDR3 is TGTCCCAGCTCCAAACACGGCCGGGACAGGGGGTTTTACGAGCAGTACTTC.

This clone was recorded a few times. V and J are TRBV6-5 and TRBJ1-1; D perhaps matches TRBD1 (5 bases). Germline CDR1 is MNHEY and CDR2 is SVGAGI. V dropped 4 bases and J dropped 11 bases, with 14 bases sitting between them. This CDR3 has 12 amino acids. The DNA of the CDR3 is TGTGCCAGCAGTTTTCAGGGTGGGGAGGCTTTCTTT. Its translation is CASSFQGGEAFF.

The table lists this clone with a count of one. CDR3 bases: TGTGCCAGCAGTGAGTCGAGGGGGGATGGCTACACCTTC. Translated, it gives CASSESRGDGYTF. The rearrangement uses TRBV2 and TRBJ1-2; TRBD1 might be the D (6 bases). CDR1 and CDR2 (germline): SNHLY, FYNNEI. Trimming cost V 3 bases and J 6 bases, with 11 bases left between them. This CDR3 contains 13 residues.

This clone was seen more than once but under ten times. This rearrangement joins TRBV19 to TRBJ1-2; 8 nucleotides line up with TRBD1. J gave up 4 bases and V 9 bases, and 13 bases lay outside the gene matches. The germline gives CDR1 LNHDA, CDR2 SQIVND (reference sequence). The CDR3 is made up of 15 amino acids. In DNA form, the CDR3 reads TGTGCCAGCCGGGACGACGGGACAGGTAGCTATGGCTACACCTTC. Translated: CASRDDGTGSYGYTF.

This clone was seen just once. CDR3 in DNA: TGTGCCAGCAGCCCTGGGGGGGATGACACTGAAGCTTTCTTT. Translated, it gives CASSPGGDDTEAFF. This chain joins TRBV4-2 and TRBJ1-1; possible D gene TRBD1, 5 bases. The CDR3 is 14 amino acids. Germline assignment: CDR1 LGHNA and CDR2 YNFKEQ. V was pared by 4 bases and J by 3 bases, with 12 bases between.

The chain is built from TRBV5-1 and TRBJ1-4; weak D call: TRBD1 (5 bases). CDR3 length equals 14 residues. Germline-derived CDR1 and CDR2 are SGHRS and YFSETQ. Trimming pared 3 bases from V and 0 bases from J, leaving 6 bases between. CDR3 loop: CASSSTATNEKLFF. The DNA of the CDR3 is TGCGCCAGCAGCTCGACAGCAACTAATGAAAAACTGTTTTTT.

The chain is built from TRBV7-8 and TRBJ2-1, with D perhaps matching TRBD2 (6 bases). In germline, CDR1 is SGHVS, CDR2 FQNEAQ. Between the trimmed V and J ends, which lost 2 bases and 6 bases, there was a span of 17 bases. The CDR3 has 16 residues. This chain's CDR3 is CASSLLPGLLLNEQFF. The DNA of the CDR3 is TGTGCCAGCAGCTTACTACCGGGACTCCTCCTCAATGAGCAGTTCTTC.

This clone was seen a few times. The chain combines TRBV3-1 (or the pseudogene TRBV3-2) with TRBJ2-1, with 9 bases that match TRBD2. The CDR3 extends over 18 amino acids. V was clipped by 0 bases and J by 1 base; unmatched bases: 7. In germline, CDR1 is LGHDT, CDR2 YNNKEL (reference sequence). In DNA form, the CDR3 reads TGTGCCAGCAGCCAAGATTGGGGCGGGAGGGGGTCCTACAATGAGCAGTTCTTC. It codes for CASSQDWGGRGSYNEQFF.